A selection of T cell receptor beta chains follows, all from one sample in a study of response to subunit inactivated influenza vaccine. One entry per CDR3 protein, called by TCRdb with MiXCR from the RT-PCR reads. Of 800,000 or so distinct CDR3 sequences in the sample, less than 25% were seen once. Sequences were derived from PBMCs from blood, sampled 4 to 6 days after vaccination. The receptors shown here come from a man over 45 who received an inactivated influenza vaccine. Both conserved end residues are part of each CDR3. Fields, in order: CDR3 DNA, CDR3 protein, J gene, V gene, clone size, D gene. The D gene is left open where the match is weak. Not all rows give a size; the values are once, few, many and, for expanded clones, a class.

CDR3 DNA: TGTGCCAGTAGTACGAGAATACAGGGAGGCAATCAGCCCCAGCATTTT
CDR3 protein: CASSTRIQGGNQPQHF
J gene: TRBJ1-5
V gene: TRBV19
clone size: few
D gene: .

CDR3 DNA: TGTGCCAGCAGTTACGTCTCGGACTATGGCTACACCTTC
CDR3 protein: CASSYVSDYGYTF
J gene: TRBJ1-2
V gene: TRBV6-2/TRBV6-3
clone size: few
D gene: .

CDR3 DNA: TGCAGCGGGGGATCAGGGCAAGATACGCAGTATTTT
CDR3 protein: CSGGSGQDTQYF
J gene: TRBJ2-3
V gene: TRBV29-1
clone size: few
D gene: .

CDR3 DNA: TGTGCCAGCAGCCAAGATTGGCGACAGGCAGGCACAGATACGCAGTATTTT
CDR3 protein: CASSQDWRQAGTDTQYF
J gene: TRBJ2-3
V gene: TRBV4-2
clone size: few
D gene: .

CDR3 DNA: TGCGCCAGCAGCCAATCTCCGACAGTACCGAATGAGCAGTTCTTC
CDR3 protein: CASSQSPTVPNEQFF
J gene: TRBJ2-1
V gene: TRBV4-1
clone size: few
D gene: .

CDR3 DNA: TGTGCCAGGGGCCCCGGGATTCCCTGCGAGCAGTACTTC
CDR3 protein: CARGPGIPCEQYF
J gene: TRBJ2-7
V gene: TRBV5-6
clone size: .
D gene: .

CDR3 DNA: TGTGCCAGCAGCCCCGAACTAGCGAATGAGCAGTTCTTC
CDR3 protein: CASSPELANEQFF
J gene: TRBJ2-1
V gene: TRBV7-9
clone size: .
D gene: TRBD2

CDR3 DNA: TGTGCCAGCAGCCGGGGGGGAGGAAGTAACAATGAGCAGTTCTTC
CDR3 protein: CASSRGGGSNNEQFF
J gene: TRBJ2-1
V gene: TRBV27
clone size: few
D gene: TRBD2

CDR3 DNA: TGTGCCATTGCGGGGGAAATGGTAGAGAATGAGCAGTTCTTC
CDR3 protein: CAIAGEMVENEQFF
J gene: TRBJ2-1
V gene: TRBV10-3
clone size: .
D gene: TRBD2

CDR3 DNA: TGTGCCAGCAGCTCGACTGAGAACTATGGCTACACCTTC
CDR3 protein: CASSSTENYGYTF
J gene: TRBJ1-2
V gene: TRBV7-9
clone size: few
D gene: .

CDR3 DNA: TGCAGTGCTAGAGTAGGGACAAGCTCCTACAATGAGCAGTTCTTC
CDR3 protein: CSARVGTSSYNEQFF
J gene: TRBJ2-1
V gene: TRBV20-1
clone size: few
D gene: .

CDR3 DNA: TGTGCCAGCAGCCAAGATCGGAGGGGGGTCAACCGGGCAGATACGCAGTATTTT
CDR3 protein: CASSQDRRGVNRADTQYF
J gene: TRBJ2-3
V gene: TRBV3-1
clone size: .
D gene: .

CDR3 DNA: TGTGCCATCAGTGATCAGGGGTCTGAAGCTTTCTTT
CDR3 protein: CAISDQGSEAFF
J gene: TRBJ1-1
V gene: TRBV10-3
clone size: few
D gene: .

CDR3 DNA: TGTGCCAGCGACGACCCTTCCTACGAGCAGTACTTC
CDR3 protein: CASDDPSYEQYF
J gene: TRBJ2-7
V gene: TRBV6-1
clone size: few
D gene: .

CDR3 DNA: TGTGCCAGCAGTCCCGGGCGTTCCTCCCCAAACACCATATATTTT
CDR3 protein: CASSPGRSSPNTIYF
J gene: TRBJ1-3
V gene: TRBV7-2
clone size: once
D gene: .

CDR3 DNA: TGTGCCAGCAGTCGAATGTCGTCCGAGCAGTACTTC
CDR3 protein: CASSRMSSEQYF
J gene: TRBJ2-7
V gene: TRBV7-2
clone size: .
D gene: .

CDR3 DNA: TGCAGCGTTGAAAGACCTCAGAACACTGAAGCTTTCTTT
CDR3 protein: CSVERPQNTEAFF
J gene: TRBJ1-1
V gene: TRBV29-1
clone size: few
D gene: .

CDR3 DNA: TGCGCCAGCAGCATTACAGGAAACTCCTACAATGAGCAGTTCTTC
CDR3 protein: CASSITGNSYNEQFF
J gene: TRBJ2-1
V gene: TRBV5-1
clone size: .
D gene: .

CDR3 DNA: TGCAGTGCTACCGGGACAGTGAGGAGGGTGCGAGAGACCCAGTACTTC
CDR3 protein: CSATGTVRRVRETQYF
J gene: TRBJ2-5
V gene: TRBV20-1
clone size: few
D gene: .

CDR3 DNA: TGCGCCAGCAGCTTTTTGTTAGGCTATGGCTACACCTTC
CDR3 protein: CASSFLLGYGYTF
J gene: TRBJ1-2
V gene: TRBV5-1
clone size: .
D gene: .

CDR3 DNA: TGTACCTGCAGTGTATTGACAGGGCTGGTGAACACCGGGGAGCTGTTTTTT
CDR3 protein: CTCSVLTGLVNTGELFF
J gene: TRBJ2-2
V gene: TRBV2
clone size: .
D gene: TRBD1

CDR3 DNA: TGTGCCAGCAGCCAACCCGGCGCCAGGGGCGGCTACACCTTC
CDR3 protein: CASSQPGARGGYTF
J gene: TRBJ1-2
V gene: TRBV3-1
clone size: .
D gene: .

CDR3 DNA: TGTGCCAGCAGTTACAGGGGCCTAGCCAAAAACATTCAGTACTTC
CDR3 protein: CASSYRGLAKNIQYF
J gene: TRBJ2-4
V gene: TRBV5-6
clone size: few
D gene: TRBD1

CDR3 DNA: TGTGCCAGCAGCTTAGAAGTAGCGGGTTCCACCTACAATGAGCAGTTCTTC
CDR3 protein: CASSLEVAGSTYNEQFF
J gene: TRBJ2-1
V gene: TRBV7-8
clone size: .
D gene: TRBD2

CDR3 DNA: TGTGCCATCAGTGATCGCAGGGAGAAAGCCTACGAGCAGTACTTC
CDR3 protein: CAISDRREKAYEQYF
J gene: TRBJ2-7
V gene: TRBV10-3
clone size: .
D gene: .

CDR3 DNA: TGCGCCAGCAGCCAAGATACGACTAGCGGCTACGAGCAGTACTTC
CDR3 protein: CASSQDTTSGYEQYF
J gene: TRBJ2-7
V gene: TRBV4-1
clone size: .
D gene: TRBD2

CDR3 DNA: TGCAGTGCTAGTCCGGGAGGTACTGAAGCTTTCTTT
CDR3 protein: CSASPGGTEAFF
J gene: TRBJ1-1
V gene: TRBV20-1
clone size: .
D gene: .

CDR3 DNA: TGCAGTGCTCAGACGGGAACACTTTACAATGAGCAGTTCTTC
CDR3 protein: CSAQTGTLYNEQFF
J gene: TRBJ2-1
V gene: TRBV20-1
clone size: few
D gene: .

CDR3 DNA: TGTGCCAGCAGCTTAGCGGGGGGGCGAACCTACGAGCAGTACTTC
CDR3 protein: CASSLAGGRTYEQYF
J gene: TRBJ2-7
V gene: TRBV7-2
clone size: many
D gene: .

CDR3 DNA: TGTGCCAGCTCGCGAGGGACAGCCGACTCCTACGAGCAGTACTTC
CDR3 protein: CASSRGTADSYEQYF
J gene: TRBJ2-7
V gene: TRBV18
clone size: many
D gene: TRBD1

CDR3 DNA: TGTGCCAGCAGCCAAGCCGGGACACACTACGAGCAGTACTTC
CDR3 protein: CASSQAGTHYEQYF
J gene: TRBJ2-7
V gene: TRBV3-1
clone size: .
D gene: .

CDR3 DNA: TGTGCCAGCAGCTTAATTGGAATCTTAACTACAACCGGGGAGCTGTTTTTT
CDR3 protein: CASSLIGILTTTGELFF
J gene: TRBJ2-2
V gene: TRBV7-9
clone size: many
D gene: .

CDR3 DNA: TGTGCCAGCAGTTACTCGAGACAAGAGACCCAGTACTTC
CDR3 protein: CASSYSRQETQYF
J gene: TRBJ2-5
V gene: TRBV6-6
clone size: .
D gene: .

CDR3 DNA: TGTGCCAGCAGTCCGATCCCATTCCCGCAGTACTTC
CDR3 protein: CASSPIPFPQYF
J gene: TRBJ2-7
V gene: TRBV21-1
clone size: .
D gene: .

CDR3 DNA: TGTGCCAGCAGTGAAATCGGCGGAGACCAGTTCTTC
CDR3 protein: CASSEIGGDQFF
J gene: TRBJ2-1
V gene: TRBV2
clone size: few
D gene: .

CDR3 DNA: TGTGCCAGCAAGCCCGAGAAAGGCAATCAGCCCCAGCATTTT
CDR3 protein: CASKPEKGNQPQHF
J gene: TRBJ1-5
V gene: TRBV2
clone size: .
D gene: .

CDR3 DNA: TGTGCCAGTTCAAAGACTGGGGGGAGCAATCAGCCCCAGCATTTT
CDR3 protein: CASSKTGGSNQPQHF
J gene: TRBJ1-5
V gene: TRBV5-6
clone size: few
D gene: .

CDR3 DNA: TGTGCCAGCAGCGGGACAGTTCCCTATCGAAACAATGAGCAGTTCTTC
CDR3 protein: CASSGTVPYRNNEQFF
J gene: TRBJ2-1
V gene: TRBV5-6
clone size: .
D gene: TRBD1

CDR3 DNA: TGTGCCAGCAGCCGACCGGACACGACTTCCTATGGCTACACCTTC
CDR3 protein: CASSRPDTTSYGYTF
J gene: TRBJ1-2
V gene: TRBV4-2
clone size: .
D gene: .

CDR3 DNA: TGTTCCACCAGCAGATTTCCGTCCAGGGAACTAAATCAGCCCCAGCATTTT
CDR3 protein: CSTSRFPSRELNQPQHF
J gene: TRBJ1-5
V gene: TRBV15
clone size: .
D gene: .

CDR3 DNA: TGTGCCAGCTCAATGATGGCTAGCGGCGTCCCGAAGACCGGGGAGCTGTTTTTT
CDR3 protein: CASSMMASGVPKTGELFF
J gene: TRBJ2-2
V gene: TRBV18
clone size: .
D gene: TRBD2

CDR3 DNA: TGTGCCAGCAGTTCGGGGGTACGGTATGGCTACACCTTC
CDR3 protein: CASSSGVRYGYTF
J gene: TRBJ1-2
V gene: TRBV27
clone size: few
D gene: .